This T cell receptor beta chain was documented in a study (dated by TCRdb to about 2015). Study-level background: The study examined whether tumor-infiltrating Tregs in breast cancer are drawn from blood Tregs or arise in situ by conversion from other CD4+ T cell subsets.

Amplification of full-length TCR variable regions was done by 5' RACE PCR using constant-region reverse primers, and this step was followed by semi-nested PCR with Nested Universal Primer A. Using the ReliaPrep RNA Cell Miniprep System, total RNA was extracted, and the SMARTer RACE 5'/3' Kit was then used to reverse transcribe the RNA into 5'RACE-ready cDNA. Multiplex adaptors were used to barcode full-length TCR alpha and beta libraries, and the barcoded libraries were sequenced on an Illumina MiSeq. The paper's processing steps were these. Sequencing data were pooled across the five patients for each of nine subset-tissue groups and compared by unsupervised clustering of TCR gene usage. Repertoire similarity was calculated with the Morisita-Horn index, weighting shared sequences by their contribution to each repertoire. TCRdb reran the public reads through fastp at Q25 and MiXCR, keeping productive beta chains. Every distinct CDR3 protein forms one entry, paired with its most common genes and DNA. The authors' filters were not applied to this entry. The sample data list about 57,000 distinct CDR3 sequences, and around 28% of these were observed just once. The ten largest clones add up to about 3% of the sample.

Memory CD4+ T cells were isolated as CD4+CD45RO+CD25- cells. Tregs, naive and memory CD4+ T cells from tumor, blood and ipsilateral draining lymph nodes of five breast cancer patients underwent full-length TCR alpha and beta sequencing. Tumor tissue and lymph nodes obtained from ipsilateral axillary dissection were perfused with PBS, minced and then digested with collagenase I and hyaluronidase. FACS confirmed that the sorted cell populations were more than 90% pure. CDR1 and CDR2 were assigned from the germline V gene as SGHRS and YFSETQ. Including cysteine and phenylalanine, the CDR3 has 15 amino acids. Only the CDR3 portion is preserved as DNA: 45 bases, with reading frame beginning at the first base. In the case of this clonotype: Its antigen is still unknown. The junction shows a germline mismatch at one end, possibly a read error.

Broader findings and caveats from the paper: The TCR alpha and beta sequences of tumor-infiltrating Tregs showed the greatest overlap with tumor naive CD4+ T cells, followed by blood naive CD4+ T cells. Tumor memory CD4+ T cell TCR gene usage was found to cluster with blood and lymph node memory CD4+ cells and with lymph node naive CD4+ cells. The larger-cohort validation was restricted to a single TCR beta V-J rearrangement rather than whole repertoires.

The V and J segments used are TRBV5-1 and TRBJ1-1; no confident D gene assignment can be made. This receptor was taken from a female donor with breast cancer. Sequences were obtained from tumor-infiltrating memory CD4+ T cells sorted from the breast tumor. The cell subset or site label here, explained by the study, means: memory CD4+ T cells, CD4+CD45RO+CD25-. The CDR3 is CASSAPVLGNTEAFF. The sequenced DNA is TGTGCCAGCAGCGCCCCCGTCTTGGGGAACACTGAAGCTTTCTTT.